The 23 T cell receptor beta chains reported below all come from one sample, sequenced in a study of cytomegalovirus exposure and HLA in healthy donors. PCR primers comprised 60 Vbeta and 13 Jbeta primers. This table comes from immunoSEQ multiplex PCR, and its TCRdb copy is limited to in-frame clones, with some not included. The table records some 130,000 clones, just under 80% of them present only once. Sequencing was done on a sample of PBMCs. These receptor sequences come from a man aged 25 to 40 in good health.

As concerns this clone: One junction end does not reproduce the germline sequence, and a read error may be involved. The chain combines TRBV7-9 with TRBJ2-2, with 7 bases aligning to TRBD1. Germline CDR1 SEHNR, CDR2 FQNEAQ (reference sequence). This CDR3 region has 13 residues. The CDR3 bases are TGTTCCAGCAGCCCTACAGGGGTCGGGGAGCTGTTTTTT. Its translation is CSSSPTGVGELFF.

V is TRBV27 and J is TRBJ2-2, with 9 bases identical to TRBD2. This CDR3 spans 16 amino acids. With V trimmed by 5 bases and J by 5 bases, 9 bases remained unmatched. Germline V gives CDR1 MNHEY, CDR2 SMNVEV (reference sequence). The chain's CDR3 is CASSGAGGPYTGELFF. The CDR3 DNA is TGTGCCAGCAGTGGGGCGGGAGGGCCTTATACCGGGGAGCTGTTTTTT.

CDR3 protein: CASSPQAGGQFF. The CDR3 nucleotides are TGTGCCAGCAGCCCCCAGGCAGGGGGACAGTTCTTC. This chain links TRBV27 with TRBJ2-1; 7 positions agree with TRBD1. CDR1 is MNHEY, CDR2 SMNVEV, per germline (reference sequence). The CDR3 has 12 residues. V lost 6 bases and J lost 13; bases outside the gene matches: 9.

V gene TRBV10-3 combines with J gene TRBJ2-7; D gene uncertain. CDR3 length equals 14 residues. V lost 0 bases to trimming and J lost 4 bases, with 10 bases between them. CDR1 and CDR2 (germline): ENHRY, SYGVKD. Here the CDR3 DNA reads TGTGCCATCAGTGAGTCGGGTGAGGCATACGAGCAGTACTTC. Amino acids: CAISESGEAYEQYF.

This sequence joins TRBV11-2 and TRBJ2-3; D is uncertain. The CDR3 runs to 16 residues. The germline gives CDR1 SGHAT, CDR2 FQNNGV. V lost 1 base and J lost 0, with 11 bases in between. CDR3 sequence reads: CASSLGASFSTDTQYF. CDR3 bases: TGTGCCAGCAGCTTAGGAGCTAGTTTTAGCACAGATACGCAGTATTTT.

The J gene is TRBJ2-3, the V gene TRBV9, with D maybe TRBD2 (5 bases). CDR3 size: 15 residues. Trimming shortened V by 0 bases and J by 4 bases, and 12 bases separated the two germline ends. The germline CDR1 and CDR2 sequences are SGDLS and YYNGEE. CDR3 loop: CASSVEGRRADTQYF. In DNA form, the CDR3 reads TGTGCCAGCAGCGTAGAGGGCCGGCGGGCAGATACGCAGTATTTT.

The genes are TRBV18 and TRBJ2-7, with TRBD1 identical over 7 bases. V shed 3 bases and J 1 base; nucleotides not matched to a gene: 12. Germline CDR1 reads KGHSH; CDR2 reads LQKENI. This CDR3 has 17 residues. The CDR3 coding sequence is TGTGCCAGCTCACCGGGCCCCGACAGGGCAAGATCCTACGAGCAGTACTTC. This encodes CASSPGPDRARSYEQYF.

This chain joins TRBV14 and TRBJ2-5, with D possibly TRBD1 on 7 matching bases. The V end lost 3 bases, the J end lost 0 bases, and 23 bases lay between the germline ends. CDR1 and CDR2 (germline): SGHDN, FVKESK. The CDR3 extends over 19 amino acids. CDR3 DNA: TGTGCCAGCAGCCACGGACCCTGGACTATACAGGGGTACCAAGAGACCCAGTACTTC. Translating it yields CASSHGPWTIQGYQETQYF.

The chain employs TRBV7-9 and TRBJ2-7, with D perhaps TRBD2 (6 bases). The germline V gene encodes CDR1 SEHNR and CDR2 FQNEAQ (reference sequence). The CDR3 consists of 16 residues. The V end lost 4 bases, the J end lost 0 bases, and 16 bases lay between the germline ends. Written as DNA, the CDR3 is TGTGCCAGCAGCTCCCCCCGCGGGGCGATCTCCTACGAGCAGTACTTC. This codes for CASSSPRGAISYEQYF.

The rearrangement joins TRBV9 to TRBJ2-1; weak D call: TRBD2 (6 bases). Germline CDR1 is SGDLS and CDR2 is YYNGEE. The CDR3 runs 15 residues. V lost 2 bases and J lost 7, with 16 bases in between. CDR3: CASSVLGTLGNEQFF. Here the CDR3 DNA reads TGTGCCAGCAGCGTCCTGGGGACTTTGGGAAATGAGCAGTTCTTC.

Points on this clone: The sample holds other DNA sequences that translate to the same CDR3. The chain has TRBV5-4 and TRBJ2-3; 12 nucleotides agree with TRBD2. CDR1 and CDR2 from the germline V gene are SGHNT and YYREEE (reference sequence). V dropped 7 bases and J dropped 3; count of bases not matched to a gene: 0. The CDR3 is 13 amino acids. CDR3: CASGLAGTDTQYF. DNA of the CDR3: TGTGCCAGCGGACTAGCGGGGACAGATACGCAGTATTTT.

The chain employs TRBV7-2 and TRBJ1-1, with 8 bases aligning to TRBD1. Germline V lookup: CDR1 SGHTA, CDR2 FQGNSA. This CDR3 contains 16 residues. With 1 base clipped from V and 2 bases from J, the junction kept 6 bases outside the gene matches. CDR3 sequence: CASSLEGTGPNTEAFF. Here the CDR3 DNA reads TGTGCCAGCAGCTTAGAGGGGACAGGCCCTAACACTGAAGCTTTCTTT. Supplemented by reference TRBV7-2 and TRBJ1-1, the full variable domain reads GAGVSQSPSNKVTEKGKDVELRCDPISGHTALYWYRQSLGQGLEFLIYFQGNSAPDKSGLPSDRFSAERTGGSVSTLTIQRTQQEDSAVYLCASSLEGTGPNTEAFFGQGTRLTVV.

The V call is TRBV19, the J call TRBJ2-1, with a tentative D call TRBD2 (7 bases). The germline V gene has CDR1 LNHDA and CDR2 SQIVND (reference sequence). This CDR3 is built from 18 residues. With 0 bases removed from V and 6 bases from J, the gap between germline ends came to 21 bases. The CDR3 loop reads CASSIDPPSRGPLNEQFF. In DNA form, the CDR3 reads TGTGCCAGTAGTATAGACCCTCCATCGCGGGGGCCTCTCAATGAGCAGTTCTTC.

This clone was observed once. The CDR3 DNA is TGTGCCAGCAGTTCCCAAGGGCTAGCGGGTTACGAGCAGTACTTC. This translates into CASSSQGLAGYEQYF. The chain has TRBV6-6 and TRBJ2-7; 8 positions match TRBD2. The V segment lost 4 bases and the J segment 4 bases; nucleotides outside the gene matches: 9. In germline, CDR1 is MNHNY, CDR2 SVGAGI (reference sequence). The CDR3 runs to 15 residues.

The gene calls are TRBV11-2 and TRBJ1-5; D is undetermined. V was pared by 5 bases and J by 3 bases, with 8 bases between. The germline gives CDR1 SGHAT, CDR2 FQNNGV. This CDR3 has 13 residues. The CDR3 coding sequence is TGTGCCAGCAGCAGACAAGACAATCAGCCCCAGCATTTT. Its protein product is CASSRQDNQPQHF.

The chain uses TRBV9 and TRBJ2-1; TRBD2 aligns across 9 bases. The CDR3 sequence is 14 residues long. V dropped 3 bases and J dropped 4; count of bases not matched to a gene: 2. Germline V CDR1 and CDR2: SGDLS, YYNGEE. The CDR3, as DNA: TGTGCCAGCAGCGGAGCGGGGGGATACAATGAGCAGTTCTTC. Its translation is CASSGAGGYNEQFF. The whole variable domain, remainder taken from reference TRBV9 and TRBJ2-1, is DSGVTQTPKHLITATGQRVTLRCSPRSGDLSVYWYQQSLDQGLQFLIQYYNGEERAKGNILERFSAQQFPDLHSELNLSSLELGDSALYFCASSGAGGYNEQFFGPGTRLTVL.

This chain uses TRBV6-5 with TRBJ1-3; D is ambiguous. The V end lost 3 bases, the J end lost 4 bases, and 13 bases lay between the germline ends. Germline V gene sequence: CDR1 MNHEY, CDR2 SVGAGI. The CDR3 loop spans 15 amino acids. CDR3 in amino acids: CASSYGPGQGNTIYF. The CDR3 DNA is TGTGCCAGCAGTTATGGTCCGGGTCAGGGAAACACCATATATTTT.

The gene calls are TRBV28 and TRBJ1-2, with 10 positions matching TRBD1. Per the germline V gene, CDR1 is MDHEN and CDR2 is SYDVKM. V shed 2 bases and J 4 bases; nucleotides not matched to a gene: 4. This CDR3 has 15 residues. The CDR3 sequence is CASSLRGTGVYGYTF. CDR3 in DNA: TGTGCCAGCAGTTTACGCGGGACAGGGGTCTATGGCTACACCTTC.

This chain connects TRBV7-8 to TRBJ2-1, with 10 positions matching TRBD2. V was clipped by 4 bases and J by 2 bases; unmatched bases: 2. The CDR3 is 15 amino acids. Germline CDR1 reads SGHVS; CDR2 reads FQNEAQ. The CDR3 bases are TGTGCCAGCAGCTCTCTAGCGGGAGCCTACAATGAGCAGTTCTTC. It codes for CASSSLAGAYNEQFF.

Turning to this clone: At the DNA level, this CDR3 is encoded by other sequences in the same sample as well. The chain carries TRBV28 and TRBJ1-1, with D possibly being TRBD1 (6 bases). The CDR3 is 15 amino acids. Looked up from germline, CDR1 is MDHEN and CDR2 is SYDVKM. V lost 6 bases to trimming and J lost 3 bases, with 17 bases between them. This CDR3 is CASRKTLAGDTEAFF. The CDR3 nucleotides are TGTGCCAGCAGAAAAACCTTGGCAGGGGACACTGAAGCTTTCTTT.

This chain joins TRBV2 and TRBJ2-1; 8 bases align to TRBD2. V gave up 10 bases and J gave up 7 bases; unmatched junction bases: 21. Germline CDR1 and CDR2: SNHLY and FYNNEI. This CDR3 comprises 17 residues. For the CDR3, the DNA is TGTGCCACCCCGGAAGGCGATGAGGCGGGAGGCGGGAATGAGCAGTTCTTC. Its translation: CATPEGDEAGGGNEQFF. Filled out from reference TRBV2 and TRBJ2-1, the complete variable domain reads EPEVTQTPSHQVTQMGQEVILRCVPISNHLYFYWYRQILGQKVEFLVSFYNNEISEKSEIFDDQFSVERPDGSNFTLKIRSTKLEDSAMYFCATPEGDEAGGGNEQFFGPGTRLTVL.

This clone was observed a single time. V usage is TRBV6-5 and J usage is TRBJ1-1; weak D call: TRBD1 (5 bases). Trimming left V 6 bases short and J 0 bases short, with 14 bases between. CDR1 and CDR2 from the germline V gene are MNHEY and SVGAGI. The CDR3 totals 15 residues. The CDR3 reads CASSPGGLMNTEAFF. The CDR3 DNA is TGTGCCAGCAGCCCCGGGGGACTCATGAACACTGAAGCTTTCTTT.

The V and J genes are TRBV6-5 and TRBJ1-6; 8 bases fit TRBD1. Germline CDR1 and CDR2: MNHEY and SVGAGI. CDR3 length: 14 residues. V dropped 6 bases and J dropped 9; count of bases not matched to a gene: 7. The CDR3 sequence is CASRTGTGSSPLHF. The CDR3 region has the DNA TGTGCCAGCAGAACCGGGACAGGTTCTTCACCCCTCCACTTT.